The 32 T cell receptor beta chains in this list originate from one sample, sequenced in a study of cytomegalovirus exposure and HLA in healthy donors. PCR used 60 Vbeta primers and 13 Jbeta primers. Clones were read by immunoSEQ multiplex PCR, and TCRdb kept only the in-frame ones, dropping some. The sample consists of fewer than 65,000 clones, 60% to 80% of them appearing once. The specimen was PBMCs. Source of these receptors: a woman in her forties in good health and CMV-seropositive.

The CDR3 DNA reads TGTGCCAGCAGTGACGAGGAGGCCGGGGAGCTGTTTTTT. This encodes CASSDEEAGELFF. The V call is TRBV6-4, the J call TRBJ2-2, with a tentative D call TRBD2 (5 bases). The CDR3 sequence is 13 residues long. The germline V gene has CDR1 MRHNA and CDR2 SNTAGT. V shed 2 bases and J shed 6 bases, with 7 bases lying between them.

The chain carries TRBV6-4 and TRBJ1-1, with D possibly TRBD1 on 5 matching bases. Germline-derived CDR1 and CDR2 are MRHNA and SNTAGT. The CDR3 length is 12 residues. Trimming removed 5 bases at V and 3 bases at J, with 7 bases between. The CDR3 coding sequence is TGTGCCAGCAGTCGGACATACACTGAAGCTTTCTTT. This translates into CASSRTYTEAFF.

The chain joins TRBV11-2 to TRBJ2-3; tentatively, D is TRBD1 (6 bases). The V gene lost 3 bases and the J gene lost 3 bases, with 10 bases spanning the gap. Per the germline V gene, CDR1 is SGHAT and CDR2 is FQNNGV. This CDR3 spans 14 amino acids. CDR3 amino acids: CASSLGRGTDTQYF. In DNA form, the CDR3 reads TGTGCCAGCAGCTTGGGTAGGGGGACAGATACGCAGTATTTT. Variable domain in full (rest from reference TRBV11-2 and TRBJ2-3): EAGVAQSPRYKIIEKRQSVAFWCNPISGHATLYWYQQILGQGPKLLIQFQNNGVVDDSQLPKDRFSAERLKGVDSTLKIQPAKLEDSAVYLCASSLGRGTDTQYFGPGTRLTVL.

The V and J genes are TRBV6-1 and TRBJ2-3; TRBD1 might be the D (5 bases). Germline CDR1 and CDR2: MNHNS and SASEGT. The CDR3 sequence is 13 residues long. V was shortened by 4 bases and J by 6 bases, with 11 bases between the two germline ends. The CDR3 protein is CASSAQGADTQYF. DNA of the CDR3: TGTGCCAGCAGTGCGCAGGGTGCGGATACGCAGTATTTT.

This chain uses TRBV6-6 with TRBJ2-3; D might be TRBD2 (5 bases). Deletions cut 2 bases from V and 1 base from J, with 13 bases between. CDR3 length: 16 amino acids. CDR1 MNHNY and CDR2 SVGAGI come from the germline V gene (reference sequence). The CDR3 nucleotides read TGTGCCAGCAGTTACGGGGTCGGAGGTGGCACAGATACGCAGTATTTT. Protein: CASSYGVGGGTDTQYF.

This chain connects TRBV5-5 to TRBJ1-1; tentatively, D is TRBD1 (6 bases). Germline lookup yields CDR1 SGHKS and CDR2 YYEKEE (reference sequence). V dropped 1 base and J dropped 1 base, with 14 bases sitting between them. CDR3 length: 16 residues. CDR3 DNA: TGTGCCAGCAGCTTGTTTCTGGACAGCGCGAACACTGAAGCTTTCTTT. This translates into CASSLFLDSANTEAFF.

The V and J genes are TRBV5-1 and TRBJ2-2; D not resolved. V lost 4 bases, J lost 4 bases, and 20 bases lay in between. The V gene's germline CDR1 is SGHRS and CDR2 YFSETQ. The CDR3 is 17 amino acids. DNA of the CDR3: TGCGCCAGCAGCCCTGGTTTCCTCACTCCGTCCACCGGGGAGCTGTTTTTT. Translated, it gives CASSPGFLTPSTGELFF.

J is TRBJ1-6 and V is TRBV15; D remains unclear. The V gene's germline CDR1 is LNHNV and CDR2 YYDKDF (reference sequence). The CDR3 runs 15 residues. Trimming stripped 0 bases from V and 7 bases from J, with 10 bases between. CDR3 loop: CATSRETGANSPLHF. The CDR3 DNA is TGTGCCACCAGCAGAGAGACGGGAGCGAATTCACCCCTCCACTTT.

The rearrangement uses TRBV5-8 and TRBJ1-5, with 7 bases matching TRBD1. Looked up from germline, CDR1 is SGHTS and CDR2 is YDEGEE. The CDR3 runs 18 residues. V lost 0 bases and J lost 3; bases outside the gene matches: 12. This CDR3 is CASSLGGLLQGYNQPQHF. The CDR3, as DNA: TGTGCCAGCAGCTTGGGCGGTTTACTACAGGGGTACAATCAGCCCCAGCATTTT.

Comment on this clone: At one end, the junction sequence differs from germline, possibly due to a read error. The V gene is TRBV7-7, the J gene TRBJ2-7; D not resolved. The CDR3 is 14 amino acids. Looked up from germline, CDR1 is SSHAT and CDR2 is FNYEAQ (reference sequence). CDR3 residues: CASSLNSRSYEQYF. The CDR3 DNA follows: TGTGCTAGCAGCCTCAACTCGAGGAGCTACGAGCAGTACTTC.

This chain connects TRBV10-2 to TRBJ1-3; 7 bases align to TRBD1. The V and J ends lost 1 base and 0 bases, in that order; junction bases with no gene match: 6. There are 17 residues in the CDR3. Germline CDR1 and CDR2: WSHSY and SAAADI. This CDR3 reads CASSEFDRVSSGNTIYF. CDR3 in DNA: TGCGCCAGCAGTGAGTTCGACAGGGTCAGCTCTGGAAACACCATATATTTT.

The V call is TRBV2, the J call TRBJ1-5; 10 bases are a match to TRBD1. With 6 bases clipped from V and 5 bases from J, the junction kept 10 bases outside the gene matches. Germline-derived CDR1 and CDR2 are SNHLY and FYNNEI. The CDR3 spans 16 residues. CDR3 bases: TGTGCCAGCAGCGGTACCGGGACAGGGGTCGATCAGCCCCAGCATTTT. Encoded protein: CASSGTGTGVDQPQHF.

A remark on this clone: Sequence at one end of the junction differs from germline and may be a read error. This chain joins TRBV7-2 and TRBJ2-1; tentatively, D is TRBD1 (6 bases). This CDR3 contains 15 residues. The V gene's germline CDR1 is SGHTA and CDR2 FQGNSA. CDR3 DNA sequence: TGTGCCAGCGGCTTAAGTGTACAGGGTCACAATGAGCAGTTCTTC. The encoded protein is CASGLSVQGHNEQFF. The full variable domain, rest sourced from reference TRBV7-2 and TRBJ2-1, is GAGVSQSPSNKVTEKGKDVELRCDPISGHTALYWYRQSLGQGLEFLIYFQGNSAPDKSGLPSDRFSAERTGGSVSTLTIQRTQQEDSAVYLCASGLSVQGHNEQFFGPGTRLTVL.

The chain is built from TRBV19 and TRBJ1-4; the D gene is possibly TRBD1 (5 bases). Germline lookup yields CDR1 LNHDA and CDR2 SQIVND (reference sequence). This CDR3 region has 13 residues. V was trimmed by 6 bases and J by 7 bases, leaving 12 bases between them. CDR3 in DNA: TGTGCCAGTAGAATCCAGGGTGGTGAAAAACTGTTTTTT. Translated: CASRIQGGEKLFF.

A few counts support this clone. The DNA of the CDR3 is TGTGCCAGCAGTGACTCGACAGGGGGTAATTCACCCCTCCACTTT. Protein: CASSDSTGGNSPLHF. The chain links TRBV6-4 to TRBJ1-6; 9 positions match TRBD1. The CDR3 length is 15 residues. CDR1 is MRHNA and CDR2 is SNTAGT in the germline V gene. Germline trimming cut 0 bases from V and 6 bases from J; bases unmatched to any gene: 0.

This sequence joins TRBV19 and TRBJ2-5, with D perhaps matching TRBD2 (6 bases). V was trimmed by 6 bases and J by 3 bases, leaving 20 bases between them. Germline CDR1 and CDR2: LNHDA and SQIVND (reference sequence). This CDR3 has 16 amino acids. The CDR3 here is CASSFTMGLRKETQYF. CDR3 nucleotide sequence: TGTGCCAGTAGCTTTACTATGGGACTCCGAAAAGAGACCCAGTACTTC.

The chain uses TRBV6-1 and TRBJ2-5; 8 bases line up with TRBD1. This CDR3 has 13 amino acids. Germline CDR1 and CDR2: MNHNS and SASEGT. Unmatched junction bases numbered 7, after V lost 8 bases and J lost 5 bases. This CDR3 is CASSTGAAETQYF. CDR3 bases: TGTGCCAGCTCGACAGGGGCTGCGGAGACCCAGTACTTC.

The chain employs TRBV12-5 and TRBJ2-1, with D possibly being TRBD2 (5 bases). V shed 0 bases and J shed 9 bases, with 18 bases lying between them. CDR3 length: 16 amino acids. Germline CDR1 reads LGHNT; CDR2 reads FRNRAP. The CDR3 spells CASGLVPVDSPREQFF. For the CDR3, the DNA is TGTGCTAGTGGTTTGGTACCGGTGGACTCCCCCCGTGAGCAGTTCTTC.

The genes are TRBV9 and TRBJ2-2; D not certain. CDR1 and CDR2 (germline): SGDLS, YYNGEE. V was shortened by 4 bases and J by 6 bases, with 13 bases between the two germline ends. The CDR3 runs to 14 residues. Written as DNA, the CDR3 is TGTGCCAGCAGCCGAAATCTGGAGTCCGGGGAGCTGTTTTTT. This gives the protein CASSRNLESGELFF.

The chain joins TRBV7-3 to TRBJ2-1; 7 bases line up with TRBD2. The CDR3 has 13 residues. V was clipped by 5 bases and J by 9 bases; unmatched bases: 7. Germline V gene sequence: CDR1 SGHTA, CDR2 FQGTGA. The CDR3 bases are TGTGCCAGCAGCCGGGACTACGAGAGTGAGCAGTTCTTC. Residues: CASSRDYESEQFF.

This chain connects TRBV19 to TRBJ1-2; D call uncertain. Trimming removed 1 base at V and 4 bases at J, with 13 bases between. CDR3 length equals 15 residues. The germline V gene has CDR1 LNHDA and CDR2 SQIVND (reference sequence). The CDR3 bases are TGTGCCAGTAGTATAGGCGTGGTCAGACTCTATGGCTACACCTTC. Protein product: CASSIGVVRLYGYTF. Drawing the rest from reference TRBV19 and TRBJ1-2, the complete variable domain is DGGITQSPKYLFRKEGQNVTLSCEQNLNHDAMYWYRQDPGQGLRLIYYSQIVNDFQKGDIAEGYSVSREKKESFPLTVTSAQKNPTAFYLCASSIGVVRLYGYTFGSGTRLTVV.

The chain joins TRBV5-6 to TRBJ1-4; D may be TRBD1 (6 bases). The germline gives CDR1 SGHDT, CDR2 YYEEEE. Between the trimmed V and J ends, which lost 4 bases and 4 bases, there was a span of 17 bases. The CDR3 covers 16 residues. The CDR3 here is CASSRRVGASNEKLFF. The CDR3 nucleotides read TGTGCCAGCAGCCGTAGAGTGGGGGCAAGTAATGAAAAACTGTTTTTT.

The rearrangement uses TRBV5-1 and TRBJ2-6, with D possibly being TRBD1 (5 bases). In germline, CDR1 is SGHRS, CDR2 YFSETQ. This CDR3 spans 17 amino acids. V dropped 5 bases and J dropped 0 bases, with 15 bases sitting between them. The CDR3: CASSSGFFSSGANVLTF. The CDR3 nucleotides are TGCGCCAGCAGTTCAGGGTTTTTCAGCTCTGGGGCCAACGTCCTGACTTTC.

The V call is TRBV6-5, the J call TRBJ1-1; 7 bases are shared with TRBD1. Losses at the gene ends were 6 bases for V and 1 base for J; bases not matched to a gene: 5. Looked up from germline, CDR1 is MNHEY and CDR2 is SVGAGI. This CDR3 has 14 residues. CDR3 sequence: CASRSWTGNTEAFF. Written as DNA, the CDR3 is TGTGCCAGCAGAAGCTGGACAGGGAACACTGAAGCTTTCTTT.

The count of this clone is one. The chain recombines TRBV6-5 with TRBJ1-4, with 10 bases matching TRBD1. The CDR3 extends over 16 amino acids. Germline values: CDR1 MNHEY, CDR2 SVGAGI. V lost 0 bases to trimming and J lost 2 bases; unmatched junction nucleotides: 0. CDR3 nucleotide sequence: TGTGCCAGCAGTTACTCGGGACAGGGGACTAATGAAAAACTGTTTTTT. This gives the protein CASSYSGQGTNEKLFF.

The rearrangement links TRBV15 to TRBJ1-1, with no clear D. V was clipped by 0 bases and J by 12 bases, with 20 bases between them. Germline V gene lookup returns CDR1 LNHNV and CDR2 YYDKDF (reference sequence). CDR3 length equals 15 residues. This CDR3 reads CATSRETAGKVRTFF. For the CDR3, the DNA is TGTGCCACCAGCAGAGAAACGGCAGGCAAGGTGAGAACTTTCTTT.

This sequence joins TRBV4-1 and TRBJ1-2, with TRBD1 as a possible D gene (6 bases). V shed 6 bases and J shed 2 bases, with 16 bases lying between them. CDR3 length: 15 residues. From germline, CDR1 is MGHRA and CDR2 YSYEKL. The CDR3 DNA follows: TGCGCCAGCAGTCGGGACATCGACCTAAACTATGGCTACACCTTC. Protein: CASSRDIDLNYGYTF.

The rearrangement links TRBV9 to TRBJ1-1; D is perhaps TRBD1 (6 bases). CDR3 length equals 14 residues. Germline V gives CDR1 SGDLS, CDR2 YYNGEE. Trimming left V 0 bases short and J 1 base short, with 7 bases between. CDR3 nucleotide sequence: TGTGCCAGCAGCGTAGAGACAGGGAACACTGAAGCTTTCTTT. It yields the protein CASSVETGNTEAFF.

DNA for the CDR3: TGTGCCAGTAGTATAGGACAGGCAGCCCTCTACGAGCAGTACTTC. Amino acids: CASSIGQAALYEQYF. This rearrangement joins TRBV19 to TRBJ2-7; weak D call: TRBD1 (6 bases). The ends were cut back, 1 base at V and 3 bases at J, with 13 bases in the middle. Germline CDR1 reads LNHDA; CDR2 reads SQIVND (reference sequence). This CDR3 is built from 15 residues.

The chain employs TRBV5-5 and TRBJ1-5; TRBD1 aligns across 7 bases. V was pared by 0 bases and J by 0 bases, with 0 bases of the junction left unmatched. CDR1 is SGHKS, CDR2 YYEKEE, per germline (reference sequence). CDR3 length equals 15 residues. CDR3 protein: CASSLEGASNQPQHF. The CDR3 region has the DNA TGTGCCAGCAGCTTGGAGGGGGCTAGCAATCAGCCCCAGCATTTT.

This chain uses TRBV7-2 with TRBJ1-6, with D possibly matching TRBD1 (6 bases). The germline V gene encodes CDR1 SGHTA and CDR2 FQGNSA. CDR3 length equals 18 residues. Trimming removed 1 base at V and 0 bases at J, with 13 bases between. This CDR3 reads CASSLVGHRSSYNSPLHF. The CDR3 DNA reads as TGTGCCAGCAGCTTAGTGGGACACCGTAGCTCCTATAATTCACCCCTCCACTTT.

The chain employs TRBV19 and TRBJ1-5; 9 nucleotides agree with TRBD1. The CDR3 extends over 17 amino acids. V dropped 6 bases and J dropped 4; count of bases not matched to a gene: 13. Germline V gene sequence: CDR1 LNHDA, CDR2 SQIVND (reference sequence). The CDR3 sequence: CASSTLGGTGLNQPQHF. The CDR3 region has the DNA TGTGCCAGTAGCACGTTGGGTGGGACAGGGCTTAATCAGCCCCAGCATTTT.